Presented here are 19 T cell receptor beta chains from one specimen sequenced in a study of T-cell reconstitution after alpha-beta-depleted transplantation in children. Unique molecular identifiers were used in preparing the TCRbeta library. MiXCR was run by TCRdb on the PCR reads, yielding one entry per CDR3 protein. The profile shows about 110,000 distinct CDR3 sequences, around 6.4% of them singletons. The source was PBMCs, mostly from graft donor cells, collected 360 days after TCRalphabeta/CD19-depleted stem cell transplant. Receptor source: a male patient aged 2 to 9 who had a stem cell transplant for acute lymphoblastic leukemia, so the T cells may come from the graft donor.

This clonotype was observed a few times. The chain links TRBV25-1 to TRBJ2-1, with D hard to call. The length of the CDR3 is 10 residues. Germline V CDR1 and CDR2: MGHDK, SYGVNS. V was clipped by 3 bases and J by 14 bases, with 8 bases between them. The CDR3 is CASSDDSKFF. CDR3 coding DNA: TGTGCCAGCAGTGACGATTCAAAGTTCTTC.

The chain combines TRBV5-1 with TRBJ1-1, with D possibly matching TRBD1 (5 bases). Trimming cost V 2 bases and J 6 bases, with 26 bases left between them. This CDR3 has 18 residues. CDR1 and CDR2 (germline): SGHRS, YFSETQ. The CDR3 reads CASSFDPSASGRKAEAFF. CDR3 in DNA: TGCGCCAGCAGCTTCGACCCATCCGCTTCAGGGCGGAAGGCTGAAGCTTTCTTT.

This clonotype was recorded many times. The chain uses TRBV5-1 and TRBJ1-1, with 8 bases matching TRBD1. Germline values: CDR1 SGHRS, CDR2 YFSETQ. The CDR3 sequence is 13 residues long. Unmatched junction bases numbered 3, after V lost 4 bases and J lost 4 bases. The CDR3 loop reads CASSDTGGTEAFF. The CDR3, as DNA: TGCGCCAGCAGCGACACAGGGGGCACTGAAGCTTTCTTT.

This clonotype came up many times. This sequence joins TRBV7-9 and TRBJ2-1; 11 nucleotides match TRBD1. The V and J ends lost 2 bases and 4 bases, in that order; junction bases with no gene match: 4. This CDR3 is built from 16 residues. Per the germline V gene, CDR1 is SEHNR and CDR2 is FQNEAQ (reference sequence). CDR3 coding DNA: TGTGCCAGCAGCTTATCCGGGACAGGGGGGTACAATGAGCAGTTCTTC. This sequence encodes CASSLSGTGGYNEQFF.

The sample holds many counts of this clonotype. This chain links TRBV6-5 with TRBJ1-1; D is uncertain. The CDR3 runs 15 residues. With 5 bases removed from V and 5 bases from J, the gap between germline ends came to 18 bases. From germline, CDR1 is MNHEY and CDR2 SVGAGI. CDR3 DNA: TGTGCCAGCAGTCCCGGAGAGGGAAAACGGACTGAAGCTTTCTTT. Protein: CASSPGEGKRTEAFF.

In this sample, this clonotype turned up many times. The chain recombines TRBV11-2 with TRBJ1-6; D might be TRBD1 (6 bases). Trimming took 4 bases from V and 9 from J, leaving 16 bases between them. The germline gives CDR1 SGHAT, CDR2 FQNNGV. CDR3 size: 15 residues. The CDR3 region has the DNA TGTGCCAGCAGCTGGGGGGGACAAGAAACTTCACCCCTCCACTTT. As protein: CASSWGGQETSPLHF.

This clonotype was recorded at least ten times. V is TRBV7-9 and J is TRBJ1-4; D uncertain. The CDR3 length is 15 residues. Germline CDR1 and CDR2: SEHNR and FQNEAQ (reference sequence). Trimming left V 2 bases short and J 5 bases short, with 12 bases between. This CDR3 reads CASSLILTENEKLFF. The CDR3 DNA is TGTGCCAGCAGCTTAATTTTGACTGAAAATGAAAAACTGTTTTTT.

V is TRBV11-2 and J is TRBJ2-7; no firm D call. The CDR3 loop spans 13 amino acids. V lost 4 bases and J 2 bases, leaving 9 bases between the germline ends. CDR1 is SGHAT and CDR2 is FQNNGV in the germline V gene. CDR3 sequence (DNA): TGTGCCAGCAGCTCGGCCCCCCCCTACGAGCAGTACTTC. It encodes CASSSAPPYEQYF.

Concerning this clonotype itself: With a much larger clone just one base away, this may be a read error. It is likely a read error, because the conserved phenylalanine at the end of the CDR3 is missing. V and J are TRBV7-9 and TRBJ2-7; D remains unclear. Per germline, CDR1 SEHNR and CDR2 FQNEAQ (reference sequence). Trimming cost V 6 bases and J 5 bases, with 17 bases left between them. The CDR3 length is 14 residues. CDR3 region: CASSYTPKANEQYY. Here the CDR3 DNA reads TGTGCCAGCAGTTACACCCCCAAAGCCAACGAGCAGTACTAC.

Note on this clonotype: A much larger clone differs by one base, so this may be a read error. This chain connects TRBV9 to TRBJ2-1; D perhaps matches TRBD2 (5 bases). This CDR3 contains 11 residues. Germline V gene sequence: CDR1 SGDLS, CDR2 YYNGEE. In DNA, the CDR3 is TGTGCCAGCAGCGCCGATAGGGAGCAGTCCTTC. It translates to CASSADREQSF.

The chain is built from TRBV5-1 and TRBJ2-7; D might be TRBD2 (8 bases). Germline V gene sequence: CDR1 SGHRS, CDR2 YFSETQ. The CDR3 has 15 residues. Trimming took 4 bases from V and 2 from J, leaving 16 bases between them. The CDR3 region is CASSLGLGGTYEQYF. CDR3 bases: TGCGCCAGCAGCCTGGGACTAGGGGGCACCTACGAGCAGTACTTC.

This clonotype has a count of ten or more. This chain uses TRBV24-1 with TRBJ2-4; D possibly corresponds to TRBD1 (6 bases). Per germline, CDR1 KGHDR and CDR2 SFDVKD. The CDR3 is 13 amino acids. V was cut by 4 bases and J by 5 bases, with 8 bases left in between. As DNA, the CDR3 is TGTGCCACCAGTGAGCACAGGGAAAACATTCAGTACTTC. Residues: CATSEHRENIQYF.

In its sample, this clonotype was seen many times. CDR3 sequence: CASSNSYNEQFF. CDR3 sequence (DNA): TGTGCCAGCAGCAATTCATACAATGAGCAGTTCTTC. The gene calls are TRBV7-6 and TRBJ2-1; no clear D gene. Germline V CDR1 and CDR2: SGHVS, FNYEAQ. The CDR3 is 12 residues long. Trimming removed 5 bases at V and 4 bases at J, with 6 bases between.

This clonotype was detected ten times or more. This chain uses TRBV28 with TRBJ2-5; 9 bases are shared with TRBD1. This CDR3 region has 13 residues. Germline V gene sequence: CDR1 MDHEN, CDR2 SYDVKM. With 5 bases clipped from V and 3 bases from J, the junction kept 1 base outside the gene matches. The CDR3 is CASSRTGEETQYF. CDR3 DNA sequence: TGTGCCAGCAGTCGGACAGGGGAAGAGACCCAGTACTTC.

The sample holds many counts of this clonotype. The V gene is TRBV2, the J gene TRBJ2-4; 7 nucleotides match TRBD2. The CDR3 is 16 amino acids. J gave up 0 bases and V 3 bases, and 5 bases lay outside the gene matches. The germline V gene has CDR1 SNHLY and CDR2 FYNNEI. CDR3 sequence (DNA): TGTGCCAGCAGTGAGGGAGGGAGGGAAGCCAAAAACATTCAGTACTTC. It encodes CASSEGGREAKNIQYF.

This clonotype has a count of ten or more. This chain connects TRBV15 to TRBJ2-3, with no clear D. The germline V gene encodes CDR1 LNHNV and CDR2 YYDKDF (reference sequence). V lost 1 base and J 6 bases, leaving 8 bases between the germline ends. CDR3 length equals 13 residues. This chain's CDR3 is CATSRVQRDTQYF. In DNA, the CDR3 is TGTGCCACCAGCAGAGTCCAGAGGGATACGCAGTATTTT.

This chain connects TRBV11-1 to TRBJ2-7, with D unresolved. Germline CDR1 reads SGHAT; CDR2 reads FQDESV (reference sequence). The CDR3 runs to 13 residues. Between the trimmed V and J ends, which lost 5 bases and 2 bases, there was a span of 10 bases. The CDR3 bases are TGTGCCAGCAGCGACTCCGGGCCCTACGAGCAGTACTTC. It translates to CASSDSGPYEQYF. The full variable domain, with the rest looked up from reference TRBV11-1 and TRBJ2-7, is EAEVAQSPRYKITEKSQAVAFWCDPISGHATLYWYRQILGQGPELLVQFQDESVVDDSQLPKDRFSAERLKGVDSTLKIQPAELGDSAMYLCASSDSGPYEQYFGPGTRLTVT.

This clonotype was picked up many times. The chain joins TRBV6-4 to TRBJ2-2, with 10 bases fitting TRBD2. The CDR3 has 15 amino acids. V trimming: 5 bases; J trimming: 3 bases; junction bases outside the gene matches: 3. In germline, CDR1 is MRHNA, CDR2 SNTAGT. CDR3 in amino acids: CASSKRGGHTGELFF. The CDR3, as DNA: TGTGCCAGCAGTAAGCGGGGGGGCCACACCGGGGAGCTGTTTTTT.

This clonotype was observed a handful of times. The rearrangement joins TRBV6-5 to TRBJ2-7; D is uncertain. Between the trimmed V and J ends, which lost 0 bases and 0 bases, there was a span of 9 bases. The CDR3 totals 15 residues. CDR1 is MNHEY, CDR2 SVGAGI, per germline. Here the CDR3 DNA reads TGTGCCAGCAGTTACTCGGGAAGTAACTCCTACGAGCAGTACTTC. Its protein is CASSYSGSNSYEQYF.